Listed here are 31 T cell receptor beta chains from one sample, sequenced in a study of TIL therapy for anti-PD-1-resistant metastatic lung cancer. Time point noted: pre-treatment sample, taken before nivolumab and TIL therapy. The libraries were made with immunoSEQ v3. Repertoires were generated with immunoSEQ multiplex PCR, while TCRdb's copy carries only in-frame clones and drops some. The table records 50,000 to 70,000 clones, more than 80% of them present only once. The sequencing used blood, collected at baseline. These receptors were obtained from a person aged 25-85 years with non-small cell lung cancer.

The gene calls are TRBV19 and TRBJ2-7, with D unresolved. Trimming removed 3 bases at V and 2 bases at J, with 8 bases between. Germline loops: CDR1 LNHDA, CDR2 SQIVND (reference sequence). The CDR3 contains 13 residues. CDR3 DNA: TGTGCCAGTAGTATTTCAGACACCTACGAGCAGTACTTC. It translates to CASSISDTYEQYF.

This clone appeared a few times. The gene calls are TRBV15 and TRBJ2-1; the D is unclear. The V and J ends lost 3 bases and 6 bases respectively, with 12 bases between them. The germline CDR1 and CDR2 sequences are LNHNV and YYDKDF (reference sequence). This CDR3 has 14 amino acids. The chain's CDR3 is CATSRPGHSNEQFF. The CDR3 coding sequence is TGTGCCACCAGCAGGCCGGGTCATAGCAATGAGCAGTTCTTC.

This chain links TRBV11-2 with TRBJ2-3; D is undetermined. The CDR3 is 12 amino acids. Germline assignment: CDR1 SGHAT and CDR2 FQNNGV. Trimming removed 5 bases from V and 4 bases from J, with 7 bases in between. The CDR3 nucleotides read TGTGCCAGCAGCCCGATAGCAGATACGCAGTATTTT. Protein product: CASSPIADTQYF.

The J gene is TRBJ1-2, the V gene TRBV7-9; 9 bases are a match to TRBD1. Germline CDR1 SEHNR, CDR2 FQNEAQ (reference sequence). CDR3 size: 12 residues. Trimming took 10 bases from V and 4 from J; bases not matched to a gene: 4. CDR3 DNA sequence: TGTGCCATTTCGGGACAGGGCTATGGCTACACCTTC. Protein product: CAISGQGYGYTF.

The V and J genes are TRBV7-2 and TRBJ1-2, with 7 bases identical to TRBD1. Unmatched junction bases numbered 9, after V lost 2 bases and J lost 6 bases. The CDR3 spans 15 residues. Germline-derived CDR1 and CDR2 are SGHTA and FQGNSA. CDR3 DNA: TGTGCCAGCAGCTTATCGCGACAGGGTTATAATGGCTACACCTTC. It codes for CASSLSRQGYNGYTF.

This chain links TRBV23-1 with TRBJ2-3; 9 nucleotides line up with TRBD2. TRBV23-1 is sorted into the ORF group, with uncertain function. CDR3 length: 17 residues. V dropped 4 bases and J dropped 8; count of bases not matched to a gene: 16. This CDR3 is CASSPLNGTSPRGTQYF. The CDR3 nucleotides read TGCGCCAGCAGTCCCTTGAATGGGACTAGCCCCCGAGGTACGCAGTATTTT.

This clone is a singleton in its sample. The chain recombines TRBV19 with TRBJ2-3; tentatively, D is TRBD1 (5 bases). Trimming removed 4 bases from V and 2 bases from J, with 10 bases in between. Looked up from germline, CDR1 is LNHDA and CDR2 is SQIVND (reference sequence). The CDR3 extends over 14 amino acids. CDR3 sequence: CASSKDKSTDTQYF. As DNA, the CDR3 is TGTGCCAGTAGTAAGGACAAGTCCACAGATACGCAGTATTTT.

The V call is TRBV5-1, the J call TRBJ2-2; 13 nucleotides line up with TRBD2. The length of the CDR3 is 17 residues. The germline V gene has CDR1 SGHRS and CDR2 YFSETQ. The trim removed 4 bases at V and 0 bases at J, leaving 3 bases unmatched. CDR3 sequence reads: CASSQGTSGTNTGELFF. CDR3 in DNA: TGCGCCAGCAGCCAAGGGACTAGCGGGACGAACACCGGGGAGCTGTTTTTT.

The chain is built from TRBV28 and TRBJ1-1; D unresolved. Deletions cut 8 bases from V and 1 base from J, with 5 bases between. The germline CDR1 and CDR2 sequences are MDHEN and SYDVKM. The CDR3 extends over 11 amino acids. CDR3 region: CASEGNTEAFF. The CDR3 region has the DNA TGTGCCAGCGAAGGGAACACTGAAGCTTTCTTT.

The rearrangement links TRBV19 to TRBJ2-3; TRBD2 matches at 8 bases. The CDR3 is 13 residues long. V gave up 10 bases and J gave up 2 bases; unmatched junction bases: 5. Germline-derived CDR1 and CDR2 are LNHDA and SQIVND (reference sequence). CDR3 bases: TGTGCCACCCGGGGGGGCTTCACAGATACGCAGTATTTT. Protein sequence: CATRGGFTDTQYF.

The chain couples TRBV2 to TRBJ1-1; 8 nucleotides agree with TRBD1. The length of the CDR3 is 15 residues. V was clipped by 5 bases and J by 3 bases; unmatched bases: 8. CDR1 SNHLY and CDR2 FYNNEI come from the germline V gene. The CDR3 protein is CASSSRTGTDTEAFF. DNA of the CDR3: TGTGCCAGCAGTTCGAGGACAGGGACGGACACTGAAGCTTTCTTT.

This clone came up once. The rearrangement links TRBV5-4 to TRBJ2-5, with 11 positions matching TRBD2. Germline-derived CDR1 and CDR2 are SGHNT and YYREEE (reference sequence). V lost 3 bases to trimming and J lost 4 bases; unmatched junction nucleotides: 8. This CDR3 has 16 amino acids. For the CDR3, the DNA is TGTGCCAGCAGCTCAGCACTAGCGGGAGTCCGAGAGACCCAGTACTTC. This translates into CASSSALAGVRETQYF.

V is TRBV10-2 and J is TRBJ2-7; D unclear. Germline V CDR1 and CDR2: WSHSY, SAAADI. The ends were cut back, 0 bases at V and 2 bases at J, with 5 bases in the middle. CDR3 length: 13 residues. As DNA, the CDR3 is TGCGCCAGCAGTGAGTCAGCGCCCTACGAGCAGTACTTC. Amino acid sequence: CASSESAPYEQYF.

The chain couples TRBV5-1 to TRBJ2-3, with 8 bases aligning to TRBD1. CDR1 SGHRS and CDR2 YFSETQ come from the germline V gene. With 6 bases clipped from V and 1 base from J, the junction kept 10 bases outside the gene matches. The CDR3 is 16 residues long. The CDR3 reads CASTPWAGQGTDTQYF. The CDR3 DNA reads TGCGCCAGCACCCCCTGGGCGGGACAGGGCACAGATACGCAGTATTTT.

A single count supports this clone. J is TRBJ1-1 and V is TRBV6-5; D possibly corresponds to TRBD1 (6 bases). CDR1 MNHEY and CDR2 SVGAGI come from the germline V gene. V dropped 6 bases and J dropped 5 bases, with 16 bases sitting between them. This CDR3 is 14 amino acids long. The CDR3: CASRGNGGRTEAFF. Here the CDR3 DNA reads TGTGCCAGCAGGGGGAACGGGGGGCGAACTGAAGCTTTCTTT.

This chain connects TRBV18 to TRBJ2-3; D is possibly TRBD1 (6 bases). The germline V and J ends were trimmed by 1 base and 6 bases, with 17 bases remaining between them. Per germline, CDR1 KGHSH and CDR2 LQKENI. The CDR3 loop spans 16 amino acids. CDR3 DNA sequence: TGTGCCAGCTCACCACAAATGCCAGGGGCTTTGGATACGCAGTATTTT. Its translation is CASSPQMPGALDTQYF.

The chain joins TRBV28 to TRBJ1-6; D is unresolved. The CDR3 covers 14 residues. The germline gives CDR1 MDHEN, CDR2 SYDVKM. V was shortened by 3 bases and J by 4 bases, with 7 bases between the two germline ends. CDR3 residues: CASSFRFYNSPLHF. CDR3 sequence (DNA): TGTGCCAGCAGTTTCCGTTTTTATAATTCACCCCTCCACTTT.

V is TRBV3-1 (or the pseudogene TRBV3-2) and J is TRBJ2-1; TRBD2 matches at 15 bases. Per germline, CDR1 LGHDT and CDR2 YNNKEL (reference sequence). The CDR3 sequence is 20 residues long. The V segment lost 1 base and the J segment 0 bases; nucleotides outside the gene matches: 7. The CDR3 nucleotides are TGTGCCAGCAGCCAAGCGACCGGGACTAGCGGGGGGCCCTCCTACAATGAGCAGTTCTTC. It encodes CASSQATGTSGGPSYNEQFF.

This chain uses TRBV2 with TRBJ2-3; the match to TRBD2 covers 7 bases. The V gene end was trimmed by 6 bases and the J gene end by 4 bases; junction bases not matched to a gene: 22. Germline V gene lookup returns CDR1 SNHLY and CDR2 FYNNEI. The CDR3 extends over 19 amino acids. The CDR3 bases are TGTGCCAGCAGGGGGAGTCTTGAGGGAGCGGGATGGGGACCAGATACGCAGTATTTT. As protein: CASRGSLEGAGWGPDTQYF.

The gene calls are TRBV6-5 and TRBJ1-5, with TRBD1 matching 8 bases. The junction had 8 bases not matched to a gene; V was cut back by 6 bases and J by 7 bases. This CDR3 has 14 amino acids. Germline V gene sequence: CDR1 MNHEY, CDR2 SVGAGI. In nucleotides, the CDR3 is TGTGCCAGCAGGAACCAGGGGGCGCGACAGCCCCAGCATTTT. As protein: CASRNQGARQPQHF.

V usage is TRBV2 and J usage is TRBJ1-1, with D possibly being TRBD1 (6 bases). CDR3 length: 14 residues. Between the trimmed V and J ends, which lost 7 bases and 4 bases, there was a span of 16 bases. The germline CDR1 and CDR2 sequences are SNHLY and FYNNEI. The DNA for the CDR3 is TGTGCCAGCAAGCCACAGGGCGAGTCCACTGAAGCTTTCTTT. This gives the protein CASKPQGESTEAFF.

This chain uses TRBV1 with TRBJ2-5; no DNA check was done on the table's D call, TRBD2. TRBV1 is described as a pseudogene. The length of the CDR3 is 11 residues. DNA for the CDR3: TGCACCAGAGTTAGTCGAGAGACCCAGTACTTC. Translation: CTRVSRETQYF.

CDR3 protein: CASNGQGADTQYF. CDR3 bases: TGTGCCAGCAATGGACAGGGAGCAGATACGCAGTATTTT. The chain links TRBV2 to TRBJ2-3, with 8 bases lining up with TRBD1. The CDR3 has 13 amino acids. CDR1 and CDR2 (germline): SNHLY, FYNNEI. With 7 bases clipped from V and 4 bases from J, the junction kept 4 bases outside the gene matches.

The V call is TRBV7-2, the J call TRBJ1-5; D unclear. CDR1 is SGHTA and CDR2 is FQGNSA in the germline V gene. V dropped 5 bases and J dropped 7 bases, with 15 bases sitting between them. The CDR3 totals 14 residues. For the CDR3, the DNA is TGTGCCAGCAGCGAAGCCTTTACAATACAGCCCCAGCATTTT. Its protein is CASSEAFTIQPQHF.

The CDR3 DNA reads TGTGCCAGCAGTCCCCTTTGGAAGGGTAGGGACTATGGCTACACCTTC. Protein sequence: CASSPLWKGRDYGYTF. The V and J genes are TRBV28 and TRBJ1-2; D gene ambiguous. This CDR3 region has 16 residues. Germline CDR1 is MDHEN and CDR2 is SYDVKM. Trimming cost V 5 bases and J 3 bases, with 19 bases left between them.

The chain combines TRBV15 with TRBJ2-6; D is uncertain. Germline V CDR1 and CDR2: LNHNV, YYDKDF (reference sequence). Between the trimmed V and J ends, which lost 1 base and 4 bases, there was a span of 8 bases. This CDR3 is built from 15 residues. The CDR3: CATSRGPPGANVLTF. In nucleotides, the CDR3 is TGTGCCACCAGCAGAGGTCCTCCCGGGGCCAACGTCCTGACTTTC.

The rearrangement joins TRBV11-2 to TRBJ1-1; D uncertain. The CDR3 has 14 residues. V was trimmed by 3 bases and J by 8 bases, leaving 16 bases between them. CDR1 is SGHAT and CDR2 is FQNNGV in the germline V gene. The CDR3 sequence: CASSFWRGREEAFF. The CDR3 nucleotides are TGTGCCAGCAGCTTCTGGAGAGGTCGGGAAGAAGCTTTCTTT.

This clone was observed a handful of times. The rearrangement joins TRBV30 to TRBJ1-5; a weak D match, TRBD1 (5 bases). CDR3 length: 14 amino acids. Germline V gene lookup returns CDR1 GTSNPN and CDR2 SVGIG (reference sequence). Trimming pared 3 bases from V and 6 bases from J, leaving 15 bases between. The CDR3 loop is CAWSEGTVRQPQHF. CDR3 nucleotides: TGTGCCTGGAGCGAAGGGACGGTTCGTCAGCCCCAGCATTTT.

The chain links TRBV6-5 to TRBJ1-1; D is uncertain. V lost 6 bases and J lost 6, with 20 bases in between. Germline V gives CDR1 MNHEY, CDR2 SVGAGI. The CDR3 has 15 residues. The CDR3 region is CASRSIRALHPEAFF. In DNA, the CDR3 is TGTGCCAGCAGATCAATCCGGGCCCTTCACCCTGAAGCTTTCTTT.

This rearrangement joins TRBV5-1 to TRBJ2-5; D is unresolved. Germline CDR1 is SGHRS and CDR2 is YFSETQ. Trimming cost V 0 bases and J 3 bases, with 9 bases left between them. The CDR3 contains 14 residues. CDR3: CASSLDSTEETQYF. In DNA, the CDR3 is TGCGCCAGCAGCTTGGATAGCACAGAAGAGACCCAGTACTTC.

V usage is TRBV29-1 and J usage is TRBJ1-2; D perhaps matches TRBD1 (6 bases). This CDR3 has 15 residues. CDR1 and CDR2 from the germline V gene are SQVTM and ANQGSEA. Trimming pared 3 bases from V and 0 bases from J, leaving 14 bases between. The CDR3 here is CSVEPPGQSNYGYTF. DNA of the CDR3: TGCAGCGTTGAGCCCCCGGGACAATCTAACTATGGCTACACCTTC.